This section outlines one T cell receptor (beta chain) sequence together with its context. This clonotype was observed a few times. Its antigen has not been determined. No much larger clone exists at a distance of one base, and base qualities are not known. The data are from a study of Graves' ophthalmopathy and Graves' hyperthyroidism (dated by TCRdb to the late 2010s). About the full investigation: Peripheral blood was collected before any treatment was given, at the time of initial diagnosis. To tell Graves' ophthalmopathy apart from Graves' hyperthyroidism, and to predict which patients would progress to ophthalmopathy, the study relied on TCR beta repertoire signatures. In total, around 140 blood samples were TCR-sequenced: fewer than 50 ophthalmopathy, 75 hyperthyroidism and some 17 hyperthyroidism-to-ophthalmopathy patients. To explore V-J signatures that distinguish ophthalmopathy from hyperthyroidism, a discovery set of about a hundred patients was enrolled, made up of 43 with ophthalmopathy and 55 to 65 with stable hyperthyroidism. For independent validation, a separate cohort was made up of 18 to 20 hyperthyroidism patients plus 17 patients who later progressed from hyperthyroidism to ophthalmopathy. In roughly 6 hyperthyroidism patients, the T-cell repertoire of thyroid tissue was compared with the T-cell repertoire of blood. Once sampling was done, hyperthyroidism patients were given methimazole at a starting dose of 30 mg daily, while ophthalmopathy patients were given high-dose intravenous methylprednisolone. Findings and caveats that apply to the study as a whole: Most of the expanded thyroid clonotypes with a frequency above 0.001 were also detected in blood, and it was suggested that the thyroid immune response may be reflected by blood repertoires. No statistical method was used to set the sample size in advance, and the investigators knew which group each participant was assigned to. Ophthalmopathy was separated from stable hyperthyroidism by the 13-signature model with around 88% sensitivity and just under 84% specificity in cross-validation and with 80%/75% in the test set. In validation, the model predicted ophthalmopathy progression with about 64% sensitivity and around 72% specificity; more than ten predicted patients were CT-confirmed with GO in a median of 6.5 months.

Counted from cysteine to phenylalanine, this CDR3 has 14 amino acids. The retained sequence is limited to the CDR3, 42 bases, with the frame set at the first base. According to the germline V gene (reference sequence), CDR1 reads SEHNR and CDR2 reads FQNEAQ. V was cut back by 9 bases and J by 3 bases, leaving a gap of 14 bases between them. For repertoire sequencing, the TCR beta CDR3 regions were amplified from RNA transcripts. A first-round RT-PCR used HTBI primers with the Qiagen OneStep RT-PCR kit, followed by a second-round multiplex PCR, size selection and purification. Sequencing of the libraries was carried out on an Illumina HiSeq2000 in paired-end mode with 100 bp reads. From the authors' description of their analysis: SOAPnuke was used to process the reads, removing any read that contained adapters or uncalled bases, had a mean Phred below 15, or lacked an exact match to the constant primer or identifier. High-quality paired reads were merged with COPE v1.2.5. Clonotypes were defined as unique nucleotide sequences and were aligned to IMGT TRB V, D and J references using MiTCR v1.1. Only V-J combinations with frequency above 0.0001 were analysed, covering 98% to 99.2% of repertoires. For each V-J combination, a TCR clonal expansion and chaos score was defined as the ratio of F50 clonal expansion to chaos observed in the TCRdist matrix. Welch's t-statistics and random forest were used to reduce the features to approximately 13 V-J combinations, which were then used as input to a naive Bayes classifier. The similarity between thyroid and blood repertoires was quantified using the Morisita-Horn index. The raw public reads went through TCRdb reprocessing: fastp at Q25, MiXCR clone calling, in-frame beta chains kept. Merged by CDR3 protein, the rows form single entries marked with the most common genes and DNA. TCRdb, not the authors, supplied the V and J calls. In this sample the table shows around 670,000 distinct CDR3 sequences, around 40% of which occur a single time. The top ten clones comprise 40% to 45% of the sample.

The ophthalmopathy patients had moderately to severely active disease, with a Clinical Activity Score of 3 or higher, a NOSPECS grade of 4 or higher, and a disease duration of less than 3 months. Patients with other autoimmune diseases, uncontrolled infections, pregnancy or lactation were excluded. Diagnosis relied on clinical symptoms, serum thyroxine, TRAb, thyroid ultrasound and orbital computed tomography. PBMCs were isolated from 8 to 10 ml of fresh peripheral blood by Ficoll-Paque density gradient centrifugation. Total RNA was extracted using Trizol reagent, and RNA quality was checked on an Agilent 2100 Bioanalyzer.

Sequences were obtained from peripheral blood. The origin of this receptor is an adult man with Graves' ophthalmopathy. The receptor chain draws on TRBV7-9 and TRBJ2-2; the D gene identity is not certain. The CDR3 reads as follows: CASSIGKDTGELFF. The DNA sequence is TGTGCCAGTAGTATAGGGAAGGACACCGGGGAGCTGTTTTTT.